The clone carrying this T cell receptor beta chain was observed once. The data were taken from a study of CD8+CD57+ T cells in acquired aplastic anemia. About the study: DNA per sorted CD4+ or CD8+ sample ranged about 0.17 to 27.4 ug, averaging roughly 3.2 ug.

An expansion of CD8+CD57+ cells by flow cytometry had been shown in patients chosen for sequencing. The patients all had a severe acquired aplastic anemia diagnosis. Among the patients, none had received any therapy at the time of blood sampling. Germline V gives CDR1 ENHRY, CDR2 SYGVKD. The CDR3 has 14 residues. J lost 2 bases, V lost 8 bases, and 9 bases had no gene match. The use of genomic DNA as template underpinned the TCR beta VDJ and CDR3 profiling. TCRdb itself ran the reads through MiXCR, one entry per CDR3 protein. Here the sample spans 75,000 to 80,000 distinct CDR3 sequences, about 70% being singletons.

The chain couples TRBV10-3 to TRBJ2-7; TRBD2 matches at 7 bases. The receptor was derived from a human donor with aplastic anemia. The source material was sorted CD4+, CD8+, or CD8+CD57+ T cells (not recorded which) from PBMCs. The DNA of the CDR3 is TGTGCCATCGGTACGACGACTAGCACCTACGAGCAGTACTTC. Translated, it gives CAIGTTTSTYEQYF.